This passage covers 11 T cell receptor beta chains from one sample sequenced in a study of CD8+ T cells in alopecia areata (dated by TCRdb to 2016 to 2018). In the paper's terms, the time point label means: baseline before oral tofacitinib. Library construction relied on the immunoSEQ multiplex PCR assay. RNA was extracted from all samples and reverse transcribed into cDNA, which served as template for TCR sequencing. TCRdb obtained this table from immuneACCESS and retained in-frame rearrangements with V and J assigned. These tables miss some clones; where compared with another copy, unresolved V genes account for less than half of the shortfall, and the remainder is unexplained. In all, the sample holds 140,000 to 150,000 clones, and roughly 50% of those were seen once. Nearly 6.5% of the sample comes from the top ten. The sample consisted of CD4+ T cells sorted from blood, taken at week 0. The receptors were sampled from a human donor with alopecia areata.

J is TRBJ1-6 and V is TRBV7-6; TRBD1 agrees at 8 bases. CDR1 and CDR2 from the germline V gene are SGHVS and FNYEAQ. The CDR3 spans 14 residues. With 0 bases clipped from V and 10 bases from J, the junction kept 2 bases outside the gene matches. The CDR3 coding sequence is TGTGCCAGCAGCTTAGCGGACAGGGACTCACCCCTCCACTTT. Its translation: CASSLADRDSPLHF.

In DNA, the CDR3 is TGTGCCTGGAGTGTACGGCATGGTCAGTACTTC. Translating gives CAWSVRHGQYF. This chain links TRBV30 with TRBJ2-5; unclear D gene. Deletions cut 0 bases from V and 11 bases from J, with 10 bases between. Germline CDR1 GTSNPN, CDR2 SVGIG (reference sequence). The CDR3 length is 11 residues.

V and J are TRBV6-6 and TRBJ1-5; D gene unclear. Trimming stripped 5 bases from V and 0 bases from J, with 14 bases between. This CDR3 comprises 16 residues. Germline CDR1 is MNHNY and CDR2 is SVGAGI (reference sequence). The CDR3 spells CASSPRAIYSNQPQHF. The CDR3 nucleotides read TGTGCCAGCAGTCCCCGTGCAATCTATAGCAATCAGCCCCAGCATTTT.

J is TRBJ1-3 and V is TRBV29-1; D ambiguous. With 2 bases removed from V and 0 bases from J, the gap between germline ends came to 8 bases. This CDR3 region has 14 residues. CDR1 is SQVTM, CDR2 ANQGSEA, per germline. As DNA, the CDR3 is TGCAGCGTTGAACATGGGATCTCTGGAAACACCATATATTTT. Its translation is CSVEHGISGNTIYF.

This clone was counted once. The gene calls are TRBV5-1 and TRBJ1-1; D possibly corresponds to TRBD1 (6 bases). Germline V CDR1 and CDR2: SGHRS, YFSETQ. This CDR3 spans 15 amino acids. V dropped 0 bases and J dropped 4 bases, with 13 bases sitting between them. CDR3 protein: CASSLASGDRTEAFF. Written as DNA, the CDR3 is TGCGCCAGCAGCTTGGCCTCAGGGGATCGCACTGAAGCTTTCTTT. The whole variable domain, filled in from reference TRBV5-1 and TRBJ1-1, reads KAGVTQTPRYLIKTRGQQVTLSCSPISGHRSVSWYQQTPGQGLQFLFEYFSETQRNKGNFPGRFSGRQFSNSRSEMNVSTLELGDSALYLCASSLASGDRTEAFFGQGTRLTVV.

The V gene is TRBV5-1, the J gene TRBJ2-6; D call uncertain. The V end lost 0 bases, the J end lost 3 bases, and 7 bases lay between the germline ends. This CDR3 has 15 amino acids. Germline CDR1 SGHRS, CDR2 YFSETQ. The CDR3: CASSLGSSGANVLTF. In DNA, the CDR3 is TGCGCCAGCAGCTTGGGGTCTAGTGGGGCCAACGTCCTGACTTTC.

The genes are TRBV9 and TRBJ2-7; D assignment may be TRBD1 or TRBD2 (6 bases each). The CDR3 loop spans 14 amino acids. With 3 bases removed from V and 7 bases from J, the gap between germline ends came to 17 bases. Germline CDR1 SGDLS, CDR2 YYNGEE. The DNA of the CDR3 is TGTGCCAGCAGCGGCGGGACACCAGGGCAGGAGCAGTACTTC. Encoded protein: CASSGGTPGQEQYF.

The genes are TRBV6-5 and TRBJ2-7; D remains unclear. V gave up 9 bases and J gave up 3 bases, with 15 bases separating them. The germline CDR1 and CDR2 sequences are MNHEY and SVGAGI. The CDR3 extends over 13 amino acids. CDR3 residues: CASRAGSVYEQYF. The CDR3 DNA reads as TGTGCCAGTCGCGCCGGGTCGGTCTACGAGCAGTACTTC.

The rearrangement joins TRBV5-1 to TRBJ2-5; TRBD2 agrees at 7 bases. The germline V gene has CDR1 SGHRS and CDR2 YFSETQ. Trimming removed 4 bases from V and 1 base from J; junction bases left unmatched: 7. This CDR3 contains 15 residues. CDR3 nucleotide sequence: TGCGCCAGCAGCGTTACCGGGACTACCCAAGAGACCCAGTACTTC. Its protein product is CASSVTGTTQETQYF. The whole variable domain, filled in from reference TRBV5-1 and TRBJ2-5, reads KAGVTQTPRYLIKTRGQQVTLSCSPISGHRSVSWYQQTPGQGLQFLFEYFSETQRNKGNFPGRFSGRQFSNSRSEMNVSTLELGDSALYLCASSVTGTTQETQYFGPGTRLLVL.

The genes are TRBV29-1 and TRBJ2-1, with 7 bases aligning to TRBD2. The CDR3 sequence is 17 residues long. The germline V gene encodes CDR1 SQVTM and CDR2 ANQGSEA. Unmatched junction bases numbered 15, after V lost 7 bases and J lost 0 bases. This chain's CDR3 is CSADAQRGTSSYNEQFF. CDR3 bases: TGCAGCGCCGACGCCCAGCGGGGAACCTCCTCCTACAATGAGCAGTTCTTC.

V is TRBV9 and J is TRBJ1-1; D is ambiguous. Germline CDR1 reads SGDLS; CDR2 reads YYNGEE. This CDR3 has 13 residues. With 3 bases removed from V and 7 bases from J, the gap between germline ends came to 13 bases. DNA of the CDR3: TGTGCCAGCAGCGCCGCGGACGGACGTGAAGCTTTCTTT. The encoded protein is CASSAADGREAFF.